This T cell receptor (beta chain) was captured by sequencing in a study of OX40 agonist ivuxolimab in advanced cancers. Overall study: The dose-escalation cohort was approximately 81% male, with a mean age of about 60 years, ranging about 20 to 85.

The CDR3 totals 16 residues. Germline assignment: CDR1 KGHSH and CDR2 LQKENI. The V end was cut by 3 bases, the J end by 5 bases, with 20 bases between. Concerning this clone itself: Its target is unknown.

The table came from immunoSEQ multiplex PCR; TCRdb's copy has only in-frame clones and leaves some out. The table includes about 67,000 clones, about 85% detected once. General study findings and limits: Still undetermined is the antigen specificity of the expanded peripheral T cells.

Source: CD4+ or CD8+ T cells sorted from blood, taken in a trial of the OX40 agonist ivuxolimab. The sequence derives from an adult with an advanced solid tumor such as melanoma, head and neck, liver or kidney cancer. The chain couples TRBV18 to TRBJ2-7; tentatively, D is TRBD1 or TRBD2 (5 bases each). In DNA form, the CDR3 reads TGTGCCAGCTCACCTACAATAGGGACCCCCGGCCACGAGCAGTACTTC. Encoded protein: CASSPTIGTPGHEQYF.